Listed below are T cell receptor beta chains from one sample, sequenced in a study of CD8+CD57+ T cells in acquired aplastic anemia. TCRdb reprocessed the reads with MiXCR, giving one entry per CDR3 protein. The sample holds 400,000 to 600,000 distinct CDR3 sequences, less than 35% seen once. Material for sequencing was sorted CD4+, CD8+, or CD8+CD57+ T cells (not recorded which) from PBMCs. The receptor set was obtained from a human donor with aplastic anemia. Each CDR3 is given without its conserved first and last residue. The D gene is left open where the match is weak.

V gene	J gene	D gene	CDR3 protein
TRBV2	TRBJ2-7	TRBD1	ASSEDRGLYYEQY
TRBV5-5	TRBJ1-2	TRBD1	ASRRTGGKYGYT
TRBV7-9	TRBJ2-2	-	ASRQGEDRELF
TRBV2	TRBJ2-7	TRBD1	ASRGQGYEQY
TRBV27	TRBJ2-7	TRBD1	ASGTGKTYEQY
TRBV29-1	TRBJ2-1	-	SVDQISGKFYNEQF
TRBV10-1	TRBJ1-2	-	ASNLGSNGYT
TRBV6-2/TRBV6-3	TRBJ1-5	-	ASSYGSCRGGDQPQH
TRBV20-1	TRBJ2-7	TRBD2	SARPGGPLEQY
TRBV11-1	TRBJ2-7	-	ASSRELRGTYEQY
TRBV27	TRBJ1-1	-	ASSQNGAEEAF
TRBV5-6	TRBJ1-2	-	ASSITGLNYGYT
TRBV19	TRBJ1-5	-	ASSMRGAGQPQH
TRBV19	TRBJ2-7	TRBD1	ASSRSDRGSYEQY
TRBV19	TRBJ1-1	-	ASSTPDRPNTEAF
TRBV5-1	TRBJ2-3	-	ASSFAGAGDTQY
TRBV5-1	TRBJ2-7	TRBD2	ASSLVASGSPYEQY
TRBV19	TRBJ2-1	-	ASSISNEQF
TRBV14	TRBJ1-1	-	ASSVIVNTEAF
TRBV2	TRBJ1-2	-	ANKGYGNT
TRBV4-1	TRBJ2-5	-	ASSLGTVETQY
TRBV10-3	TRBJ1-2	-	ASSPANYGYT